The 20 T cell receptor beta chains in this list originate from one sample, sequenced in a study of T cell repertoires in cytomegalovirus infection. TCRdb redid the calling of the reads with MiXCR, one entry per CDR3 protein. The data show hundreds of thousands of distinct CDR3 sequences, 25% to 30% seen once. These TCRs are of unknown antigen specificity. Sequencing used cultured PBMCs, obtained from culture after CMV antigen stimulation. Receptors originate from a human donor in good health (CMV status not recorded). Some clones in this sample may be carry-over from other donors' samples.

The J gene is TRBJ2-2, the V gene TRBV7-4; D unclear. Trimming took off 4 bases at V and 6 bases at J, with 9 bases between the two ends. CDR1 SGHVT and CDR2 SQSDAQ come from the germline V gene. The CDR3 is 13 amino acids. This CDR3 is CASSSPTAGELFF. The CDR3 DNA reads TGTGCCAGCAGCTCCCCGACCGCCGGGGAGCTGTTTTTT.

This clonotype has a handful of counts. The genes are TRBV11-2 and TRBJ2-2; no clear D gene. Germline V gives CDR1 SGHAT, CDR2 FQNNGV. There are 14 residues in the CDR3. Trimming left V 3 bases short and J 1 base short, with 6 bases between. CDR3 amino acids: CASSFAGNTGELFF. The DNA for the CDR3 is TGTGCCAGCAGCTTCGCAGGGAACACCGGGGAGCTGTTTTTT. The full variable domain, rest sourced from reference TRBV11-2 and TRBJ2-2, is EAGVAQSPRYKIIEKRQSVAFWCNPISGHATLYWYQQILGQGPKLLIQFQNNGVVDDSQLPKDRFSAERLKGVDSTLKIQPAKLEDSAVYLCASSFAGNTGELFFGEGSRLTVL.

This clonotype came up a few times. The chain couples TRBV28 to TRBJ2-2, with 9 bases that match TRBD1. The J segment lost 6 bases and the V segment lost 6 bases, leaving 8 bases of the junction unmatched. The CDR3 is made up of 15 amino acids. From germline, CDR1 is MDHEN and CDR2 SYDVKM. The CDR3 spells CASSLQGAGSGELFF. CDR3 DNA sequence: TGTGCCAGCAGCCTACAGGGGGCTGGGTCCGGGGAGCTGTTTTTT.

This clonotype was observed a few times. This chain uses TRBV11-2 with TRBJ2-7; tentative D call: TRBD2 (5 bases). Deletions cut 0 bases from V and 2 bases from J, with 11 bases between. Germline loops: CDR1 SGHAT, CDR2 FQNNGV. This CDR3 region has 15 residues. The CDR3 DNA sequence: TGTGCCAGCAGCTTAGAGGCTAGCTCGGCCTACGAGCAGTACTTC. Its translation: CASSLEASSAYEQYF.

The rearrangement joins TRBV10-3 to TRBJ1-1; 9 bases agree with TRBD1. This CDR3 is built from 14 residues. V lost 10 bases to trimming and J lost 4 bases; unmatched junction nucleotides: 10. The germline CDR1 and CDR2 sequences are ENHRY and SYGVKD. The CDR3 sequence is CATVTGGFVTEAFF. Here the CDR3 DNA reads TGTGCCACCGTTACAGGGGGCTTTGTCACTGAAGCTTTCTTT.

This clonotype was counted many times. In DNA form, the CDR3 reads TGTGCCAGCAGCAAGACAGGGGATTCCAACAATGAGCAGTTCTTC. Protein product: CASSKTGDSNNEQFF. The V call is TRBV7-3, the J call TRBJ2-1, with 8 bases aligning to TRBD1. This CDR3 comprises 15 residues. After removal of 5 bases from V and 5 bases from J, the junction contained 8 bases not matched to a gene. Germline V gives CDR1 SGHTA, CDR2 FQGTGA.

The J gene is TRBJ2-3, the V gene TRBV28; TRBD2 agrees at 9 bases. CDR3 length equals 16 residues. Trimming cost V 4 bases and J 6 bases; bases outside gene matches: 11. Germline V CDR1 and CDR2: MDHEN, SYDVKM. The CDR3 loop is CASSSLLSGSSDTQYF. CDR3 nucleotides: TGTGCCAGCAGTTCCCTCCTTAGCGGGAGCTCTGATACGCAGTATTTT.

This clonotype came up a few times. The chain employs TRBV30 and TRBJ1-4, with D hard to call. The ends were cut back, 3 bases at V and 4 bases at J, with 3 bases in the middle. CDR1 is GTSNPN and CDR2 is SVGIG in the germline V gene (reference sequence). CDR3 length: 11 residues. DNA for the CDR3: TGTGCCTGGAGGCTTAATGAAAAACTGTTTTTT. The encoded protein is CAWRLNEKLFF. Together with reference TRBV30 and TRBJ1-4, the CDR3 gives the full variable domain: SQTIHQWPATLVQPVGSPLSLECTVEGTSNPNLYWYRQAAGRGLQLLFYSVGIGQISSEVPQNLSASRPQDRQFILSSKKLLLSDSGFYLCAWRLNEKLFFGSGTQLSVL.

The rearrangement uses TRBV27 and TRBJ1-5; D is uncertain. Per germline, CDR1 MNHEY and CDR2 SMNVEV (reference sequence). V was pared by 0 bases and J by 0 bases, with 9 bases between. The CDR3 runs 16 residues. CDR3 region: CASSLSQEFSNQPQHF. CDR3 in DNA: TGTGCCAGCAGTTTATCGCAGGAGTTTAGCAATCAGCCCCAGCATTTT.

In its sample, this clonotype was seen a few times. CDR3: CASSASSTTRNYGYTF. Here the CDR3 DNA reads TGTGCCAGCAGTGCCTCATCGACAACGAGGAACTATGGCTACACCTTC. The chain has TRBV6-6 and TRBJ1-2; the D is unclear. Trimming shortened V by 5 bases and J by 2 bases, and 18 bases separated the two germline ends. The germline V gene encodes CDR1 MNHNY and CDR2 SVGAGI (reference sequence). The CDR3 spans 16 residues.

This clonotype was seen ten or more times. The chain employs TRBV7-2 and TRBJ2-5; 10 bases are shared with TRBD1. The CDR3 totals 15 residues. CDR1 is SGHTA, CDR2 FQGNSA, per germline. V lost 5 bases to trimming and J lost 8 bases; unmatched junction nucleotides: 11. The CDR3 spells CASSRGTGVIRTQYF. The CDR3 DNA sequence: TGTGCCAGCAGCCGTGGGACAGGGGTAATCCGAACCCAGTACTTC.

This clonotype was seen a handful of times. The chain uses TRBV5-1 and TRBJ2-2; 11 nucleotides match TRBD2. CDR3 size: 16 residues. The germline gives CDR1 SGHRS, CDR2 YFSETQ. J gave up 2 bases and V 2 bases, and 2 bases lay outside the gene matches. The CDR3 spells CASSLLAGDNTGELFF. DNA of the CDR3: TGCGCCAGCAGCTTACTAGCGGGGGACAACACCGGGGAGCTGTTTTTT. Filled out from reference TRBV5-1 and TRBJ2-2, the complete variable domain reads KAGVTQTPRYLIKTRGQQVTLSCSPISGHRSVSWYQQTPGQGLQFLFEYFSETQRNKGNFPGRFSGRQFSNSRSEMNVSTLELGDSALYLCASSLLAGDNTGELFFGEGSRLTVL.

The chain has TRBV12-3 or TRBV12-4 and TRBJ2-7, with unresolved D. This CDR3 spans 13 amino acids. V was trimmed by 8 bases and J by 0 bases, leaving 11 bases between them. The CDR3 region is CASSNGHSYEQYF. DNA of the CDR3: TGTGCCAGCTCCAATGGGCACTCCTACGAGCAGTACTTC.

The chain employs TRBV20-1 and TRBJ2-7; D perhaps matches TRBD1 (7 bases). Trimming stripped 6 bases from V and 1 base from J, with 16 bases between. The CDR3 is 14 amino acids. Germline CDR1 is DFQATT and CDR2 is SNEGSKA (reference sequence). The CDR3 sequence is CSAKGQGGSYEQYF. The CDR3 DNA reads TGCAGTGCAAAAGGTCAGGGGGGATCCTACGAGCAGTACTTC.

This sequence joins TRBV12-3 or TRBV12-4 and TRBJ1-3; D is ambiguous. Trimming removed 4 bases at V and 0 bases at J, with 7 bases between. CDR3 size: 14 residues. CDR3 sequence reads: CASSSSYSGNTIYF. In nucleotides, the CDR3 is TGTGCCAGCAGTTCTTCCTACTCTGGAAACACCATATATTTT.

The CDR3 protein is CATSKKGNEQYF. The DNA of the CDR3 is TGTGCCACCAGTAAGAAGGGAAACGAGCAGTACTTC. The chain employs TRBV24-1 and TRBJ2-7; D remains ambiguous. The CDR3 consists of 12 residues. Germline loops: CDR1 KGHDR, CDR2 SFDVKD. Trimming stripped 6 bases from V and 5 bases from J, with 10 bases between.

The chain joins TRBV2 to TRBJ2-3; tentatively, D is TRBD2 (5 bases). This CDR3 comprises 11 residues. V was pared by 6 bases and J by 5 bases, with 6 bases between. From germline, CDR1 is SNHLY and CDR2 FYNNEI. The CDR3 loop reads CASSGLDTQYF. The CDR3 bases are TGTGCCAGCAGCGGACTAGATACGCAGTATTTT.

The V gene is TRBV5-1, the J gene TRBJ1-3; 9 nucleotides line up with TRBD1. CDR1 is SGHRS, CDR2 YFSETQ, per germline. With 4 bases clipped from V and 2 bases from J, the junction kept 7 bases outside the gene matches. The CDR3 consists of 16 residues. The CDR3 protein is CASSELQGAAGNTIYF. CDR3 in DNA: TGCGCCAGCAGCGAGCTACAGGGGGCGGCTGGAAACACCATATATTTT.

The CDR3 spells CASSTPRTGETEAFF. The CDR3 DNA sequence: TGTGCCAGTAGTACGCCCAGGACAGGGGAGACTGAAGCTTTCTTT. The V gene is TRBV19, the J gene TRBJ1-1; TRBD1 agrees at 9 bases. The CDR3 sequence is 15 residues long. Unmatched junction bases numbered 8, after V lost 4 bases and J lost 5 bases. From germline, CDR1 is LNHDA and CDR2 SQIVND (reference sequence).

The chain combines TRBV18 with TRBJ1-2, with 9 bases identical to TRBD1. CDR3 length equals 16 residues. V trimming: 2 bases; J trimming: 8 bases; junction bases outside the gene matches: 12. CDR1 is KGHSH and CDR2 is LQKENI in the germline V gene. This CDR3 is CASSPGSGTGLGGYTF. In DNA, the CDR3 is TGTGCCAGCTCACCAGGTTCCGGGACAGGGTTAGGAGGCTACACCTTC.